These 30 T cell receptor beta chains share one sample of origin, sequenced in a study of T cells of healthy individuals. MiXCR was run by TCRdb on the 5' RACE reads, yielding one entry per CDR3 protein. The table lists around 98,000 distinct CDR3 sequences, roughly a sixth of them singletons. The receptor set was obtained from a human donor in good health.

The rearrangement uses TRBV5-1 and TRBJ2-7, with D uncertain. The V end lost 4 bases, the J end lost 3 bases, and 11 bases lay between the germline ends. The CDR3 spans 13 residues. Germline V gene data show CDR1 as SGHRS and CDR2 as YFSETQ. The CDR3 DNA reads TGCGCCAGCAGCCCGACGACCAACTACGAGCAGTACTTC. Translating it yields CASSPTTNYEQYF.

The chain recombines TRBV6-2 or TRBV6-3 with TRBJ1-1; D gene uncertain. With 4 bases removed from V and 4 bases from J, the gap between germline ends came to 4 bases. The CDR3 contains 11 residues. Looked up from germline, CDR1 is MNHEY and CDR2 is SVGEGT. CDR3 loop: CASSFLTEAFF. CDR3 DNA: TGTGCCAGCAGTTTTCTCACTGAAGCTTTCTTT.

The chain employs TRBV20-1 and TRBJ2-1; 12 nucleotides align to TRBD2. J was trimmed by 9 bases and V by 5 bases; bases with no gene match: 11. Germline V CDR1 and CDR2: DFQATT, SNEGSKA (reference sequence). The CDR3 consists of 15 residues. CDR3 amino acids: CSASSTSGSIGEQFF. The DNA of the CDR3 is TGCAGTGCTTCTTCGACTAGCGGGAGTATCGGTGAGCAGTTCTTC.

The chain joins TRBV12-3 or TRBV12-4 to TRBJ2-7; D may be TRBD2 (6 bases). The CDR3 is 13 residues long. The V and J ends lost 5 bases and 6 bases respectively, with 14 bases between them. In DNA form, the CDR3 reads TGTGCCAGCAGTACCTCGGAGCGGGCCGAGCAGTACTTC. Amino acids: CASSTSERAEQYF.

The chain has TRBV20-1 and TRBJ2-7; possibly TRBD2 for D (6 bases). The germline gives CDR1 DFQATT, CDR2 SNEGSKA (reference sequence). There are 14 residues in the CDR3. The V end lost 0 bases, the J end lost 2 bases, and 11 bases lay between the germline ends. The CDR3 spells CSARDLGRTYEQYF. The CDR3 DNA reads TGCAGTGCTAGAGATCTTGGGAGGACCTACGAGCAGTACTTC.

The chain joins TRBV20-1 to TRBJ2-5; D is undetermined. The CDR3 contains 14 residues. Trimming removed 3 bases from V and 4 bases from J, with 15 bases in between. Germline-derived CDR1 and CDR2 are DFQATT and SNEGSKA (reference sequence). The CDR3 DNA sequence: TGCAGTGCTAGTCCCCGGGCCTCCCCAGAGACCCAGTACTTC. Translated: CSASPRASPETQYF.

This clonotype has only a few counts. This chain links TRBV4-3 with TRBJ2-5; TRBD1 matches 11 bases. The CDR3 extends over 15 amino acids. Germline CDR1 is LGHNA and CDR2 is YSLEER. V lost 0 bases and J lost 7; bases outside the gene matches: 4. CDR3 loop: CASSQDRDRGWTQYF. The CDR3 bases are TGCGCCAGCAGCCAAGATCGGGACAGGGGGTGGACCCAGTACTTC.

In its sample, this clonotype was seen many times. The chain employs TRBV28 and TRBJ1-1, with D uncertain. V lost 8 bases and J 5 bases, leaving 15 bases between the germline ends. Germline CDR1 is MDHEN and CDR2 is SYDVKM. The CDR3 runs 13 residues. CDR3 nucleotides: TGTGCCAGCGTATCGGGATTATGGACTGAAGCTTTCTTT. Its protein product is CASVSGLWTEAFF. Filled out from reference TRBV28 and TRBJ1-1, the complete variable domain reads DVKVTQSSRYLVKRTGEKVFLECVQDMDHENMFWYRQDPGLGLRLIYFSYDVKMKEKGDIPEGYSVSREKKERFSLILESASTNQTSMYLCASVSGLWTEAFFGQGTRLTVV.

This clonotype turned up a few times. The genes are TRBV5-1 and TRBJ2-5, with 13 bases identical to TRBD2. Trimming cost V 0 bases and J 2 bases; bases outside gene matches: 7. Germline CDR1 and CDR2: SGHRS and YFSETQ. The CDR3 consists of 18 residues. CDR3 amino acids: CASSLAGGTSGKQETQYF. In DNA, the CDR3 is TGCGCCAGCAGCTTGGCTGGGGGGACTAGCGGGAAGCAAGAGACCCAGTACTTC.

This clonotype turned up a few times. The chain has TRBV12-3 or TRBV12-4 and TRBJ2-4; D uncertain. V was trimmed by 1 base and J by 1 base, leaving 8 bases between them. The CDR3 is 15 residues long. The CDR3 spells CASSLVRLAKNIQYF. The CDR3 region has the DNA TGTGCCAGCAGTTTAGTGCGACTGGCCAAAAACATTCAGTACTTC.

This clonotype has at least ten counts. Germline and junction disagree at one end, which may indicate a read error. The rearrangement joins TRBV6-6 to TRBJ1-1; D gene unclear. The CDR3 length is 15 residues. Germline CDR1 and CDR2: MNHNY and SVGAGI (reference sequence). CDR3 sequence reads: CASNLLSRLRTEAFF. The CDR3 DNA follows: TGTGCCAGCAATCTACTCTCCAGGCTTAGGACTGAAGCTTTTTTT.

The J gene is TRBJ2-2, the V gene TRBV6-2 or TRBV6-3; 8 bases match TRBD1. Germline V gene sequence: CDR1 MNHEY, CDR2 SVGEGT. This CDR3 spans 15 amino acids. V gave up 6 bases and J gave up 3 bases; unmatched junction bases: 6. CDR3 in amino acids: CASSAGTGDTGELFF. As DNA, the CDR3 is TGTGCCAGCAGCGCCGGGACAGGTGACACCGGGGAGCTGTTTTTT.

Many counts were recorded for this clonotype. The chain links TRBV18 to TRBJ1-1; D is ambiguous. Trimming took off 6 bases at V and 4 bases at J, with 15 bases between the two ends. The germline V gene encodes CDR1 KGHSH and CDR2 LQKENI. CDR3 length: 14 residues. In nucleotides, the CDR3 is TGTGCCAGCTCTCTCGAGCAGGCGGGCACTGAAGCTTTCTTT. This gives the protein CASSLEQAGTEAFF.

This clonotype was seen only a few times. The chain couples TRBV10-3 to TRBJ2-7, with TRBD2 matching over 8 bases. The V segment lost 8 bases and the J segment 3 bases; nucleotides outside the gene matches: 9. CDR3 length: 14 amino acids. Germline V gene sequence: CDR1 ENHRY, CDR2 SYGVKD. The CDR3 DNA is TGTGCCATCGGCCGGACTAGCAACCTCTACGAGCAGTACTTC. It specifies CAIGRTSNLYEQYF.

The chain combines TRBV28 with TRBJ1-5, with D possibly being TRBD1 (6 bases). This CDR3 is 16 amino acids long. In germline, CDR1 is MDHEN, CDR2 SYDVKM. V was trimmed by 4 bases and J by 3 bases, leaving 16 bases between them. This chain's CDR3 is CASSSPLPGANQPQHF. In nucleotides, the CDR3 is TGTGCCAGCAGTTCCCCACTCCCGGGGGCCAATCAGCCCCAGCATTTT.

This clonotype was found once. The CDR3: CASNQDGELFF. Written as DNA, the CDR3 is TGTGCCAGCAATCAAGACGGGGAGCTGTTTTTT. This chain connects TRBV7-9 to TRBJ2-2, with D unclear. The CDR3 length is 11 residues. Germline V CDR1 and CDR2: SEHNR, FQNEAQ (reference sequence). The ends were cut back, 7 bases at V and 7 bases at J, with 7 bases in the middle.

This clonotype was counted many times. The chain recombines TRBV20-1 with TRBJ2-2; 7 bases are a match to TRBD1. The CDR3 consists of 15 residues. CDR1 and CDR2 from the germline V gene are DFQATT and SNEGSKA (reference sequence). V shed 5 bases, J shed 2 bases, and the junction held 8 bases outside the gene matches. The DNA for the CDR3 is TGCAGTGCTGCTCCTAGACAGGGAAACACCGGGGAGCTGTTTTTT. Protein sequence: CSAAPRQGNTGELFF.

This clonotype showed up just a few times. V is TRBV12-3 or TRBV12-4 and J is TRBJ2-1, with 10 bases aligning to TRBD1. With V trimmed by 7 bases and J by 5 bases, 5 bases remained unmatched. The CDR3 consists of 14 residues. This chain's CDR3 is CASTRTGGDNEQFF. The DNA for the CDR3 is TGTGCCAGCACCAGGACAGGGGGGGACAATGAGCAGTTCTTC.

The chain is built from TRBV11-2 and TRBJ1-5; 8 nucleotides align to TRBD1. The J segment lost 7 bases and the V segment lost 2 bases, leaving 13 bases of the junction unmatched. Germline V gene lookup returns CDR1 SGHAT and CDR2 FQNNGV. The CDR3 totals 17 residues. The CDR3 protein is CASSLIADREGWQPQHF. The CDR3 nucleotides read TGTGCCAGCAGCTTAATTGCGGACAGGGAAGGGTGGCAGCCCCAGCATTTT. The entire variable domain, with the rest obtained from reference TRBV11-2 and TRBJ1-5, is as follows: EAGVAQSPRYKIIEKRQSVAFWCNPISGHATLYWYQQILGQGPKLLIQFQNNGVVDDSQLPKDRFSAERLKGVDSTLKIQPAKLEDSAVYLCASSLIADREGWQPQHFGDGTRLSIL.

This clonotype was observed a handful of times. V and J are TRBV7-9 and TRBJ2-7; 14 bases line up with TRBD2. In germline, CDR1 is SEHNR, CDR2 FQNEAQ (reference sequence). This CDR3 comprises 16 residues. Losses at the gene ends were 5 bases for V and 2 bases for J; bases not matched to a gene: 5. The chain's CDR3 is CASSEGLAGVPYEQYF. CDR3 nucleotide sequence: TGTGCCAGCAGCGAGGGACTAGCGGGGGTCCCCTACGAGCAGTACTTC.

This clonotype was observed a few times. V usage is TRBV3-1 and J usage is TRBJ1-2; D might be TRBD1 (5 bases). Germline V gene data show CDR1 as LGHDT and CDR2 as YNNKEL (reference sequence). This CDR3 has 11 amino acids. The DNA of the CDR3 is TGTGCGACGGGGGGGAGCCATGGCTACACCTTC. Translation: CATGGSHGYTF.

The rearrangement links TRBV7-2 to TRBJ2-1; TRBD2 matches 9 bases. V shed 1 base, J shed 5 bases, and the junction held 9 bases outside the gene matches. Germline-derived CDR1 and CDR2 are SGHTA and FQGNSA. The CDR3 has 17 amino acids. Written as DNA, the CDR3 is TGTGCCAGCAGCTTAGGAACGGCTAGCGGGAAAAACAATGAGCAGTTCTTC. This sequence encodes CASSLGTASGKNNEQFF.

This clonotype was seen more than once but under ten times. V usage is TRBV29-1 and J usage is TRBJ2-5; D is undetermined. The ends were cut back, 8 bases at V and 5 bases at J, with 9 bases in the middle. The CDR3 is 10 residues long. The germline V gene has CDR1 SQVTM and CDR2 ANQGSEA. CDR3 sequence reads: CSLGRETQYF. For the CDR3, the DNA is TGCAGCTTAGGACGGGAGACCCAGTACTTC.

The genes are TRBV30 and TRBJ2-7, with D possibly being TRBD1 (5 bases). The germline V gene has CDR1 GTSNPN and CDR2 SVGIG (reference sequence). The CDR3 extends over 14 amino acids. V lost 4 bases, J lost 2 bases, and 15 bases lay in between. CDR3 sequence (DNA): TGTGCCTGGAAAAGGGGCCAAGGGGCCTACGAGCAGTACTTC. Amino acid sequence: CAWKRGQGAYEQYF.

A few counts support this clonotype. The CDR3 here is CASNIDRGASYEQYF. The CDR3 region has the DNA TGTGCCAGCAATATCGACAGGGGAGCCTCCTACGAGCAGTACTTC. This sequence joins TRBV5-4 and TRBJ2-7; TRBD1 agrees at 8 bases. V lost 6 bases and J lost 0; bases outside the gene matches: 8. This CDR3 contains 15 residues. From germline, CDR1 is SGHNT and CDR2 YYREEE (reference sequence). The full variable domain, in which reference TRBV5-4 and TRBJ2-7 provide the parts outside the CDR3, is ETGVTQSPTHLIKTRGQQVTLRCSSQSGHNTVSWYQQALGQGPQFIFQYYREEENGRGNFPPRFSGLQFPNYSSELNVNALELDDSALYLCASNIDRGASYEQYFGPGTRLTVT.

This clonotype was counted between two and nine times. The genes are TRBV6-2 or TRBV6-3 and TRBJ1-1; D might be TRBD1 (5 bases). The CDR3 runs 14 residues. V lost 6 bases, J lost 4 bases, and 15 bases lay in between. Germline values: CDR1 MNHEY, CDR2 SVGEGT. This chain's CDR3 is CASSRGRRGTEAFF. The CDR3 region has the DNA TGTGCCAGCAGCCGGGGCCGCAGAGGCACTGAAGCTTTCTTT.

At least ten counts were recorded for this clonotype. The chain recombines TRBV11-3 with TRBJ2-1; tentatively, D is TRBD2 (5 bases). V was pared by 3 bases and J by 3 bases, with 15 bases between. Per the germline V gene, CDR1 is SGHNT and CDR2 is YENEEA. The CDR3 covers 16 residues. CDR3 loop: CASSFANSRGYNEQFF. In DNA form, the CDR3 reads TGTGCCAGCAGCTTCGCTAACTCCCGGGGCTACAATGAGCAGTTCTTC.

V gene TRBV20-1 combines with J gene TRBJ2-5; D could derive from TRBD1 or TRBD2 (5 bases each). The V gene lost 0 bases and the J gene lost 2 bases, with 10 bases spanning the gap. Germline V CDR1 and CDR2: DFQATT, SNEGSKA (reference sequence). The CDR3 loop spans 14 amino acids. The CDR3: CSARDRDGQETQYF. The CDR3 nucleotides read TGCAGTGCTAGAGATCGGGACGGACAAGAGACCCAGTACTTC.

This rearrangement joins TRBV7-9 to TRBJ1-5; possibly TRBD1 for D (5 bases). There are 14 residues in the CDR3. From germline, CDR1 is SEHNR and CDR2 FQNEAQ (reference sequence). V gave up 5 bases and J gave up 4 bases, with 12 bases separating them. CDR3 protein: CASSLRDGNQPQHF. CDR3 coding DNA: TGTGCCAGCAGCCTCAGGGACGGAAATCAGCCCCAGCATTTT.

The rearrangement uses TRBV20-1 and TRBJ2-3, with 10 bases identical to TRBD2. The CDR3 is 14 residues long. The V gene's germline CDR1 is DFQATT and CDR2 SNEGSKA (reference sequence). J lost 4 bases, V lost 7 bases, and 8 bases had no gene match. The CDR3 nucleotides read TGCAGTGTTCGAGCGGGGGGGGTGTCAGATACGCAGTATTTT. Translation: CSVRAGGVSDTQYF.